These T cell receptor beta chains were read from a single sample in a study of T-cell reconstitution after alpha-beta-depleted transplantation in children. TCRdb fed the PCR reads into MiXCR, producing one record per CDR3 protein. The sample has approximately 350,000 distinct CDR3 sequences, around 16% seen once. This specimen consisted of PBMCs, mostly from graft donor cells, obtained 360 days after TCRalphabeta/CD19-depleted stem cell transplant. The receptors were gathered from a male patient aged 2 to 10 who had a stem cell transplant for acute lymphoblastic leukemia, so the T cells may come from the graft donor. CDR3s include the opening cysteine and the closing phenylalanine or tryptophan. Each record gives: D gene, V gene, J gene, clone size, CDR3 protein, CDR3 DNA. A D gene is named only where the DNA matches it firmly. Not every row has a clone size; where given, it reads once, few, many or a size class.

.,TRBV7-2,TRBJ2-3,.,CASSSRGGSTDTQYF,TGTGCCAGCAGCTCTCGAGGGGGGAGCACAGATACGCAGTATTTT
TRBD1,TRBV5-1,TRBJ1-1,few,CASSWTGVGDTEAFF,TGCGCCAGCAGCTGGACAGGGGTTGGGGACACTGAAGCTTTCTTT
TRBD2,TRBV7-6,TRBJ2-2,.,CASGREGFANTGELFF,TGTGCCAGCGGGCGGGAGGGTTTCGCGAACACCGGGGAGCTGTTTTTT
TRBD1,TRBV20-1,TRBJ2-5,few,CSASTGVHQETQYF,TGCAGTGCTAGTACAGGGGTCCACCAAGAGACCCAGTACTTC
.,TRBV29-1,TRBJ2-7,many,CSVVAGLYEQYF,TGCAGCGTTGTGGCAGGGCTCTACGAGCAGTACTTC
.,TRBV25-1,TRBJ1-6,.,CASSRGSLGTSPLHF,TGTGCCAGCAGTCGGGGCAGCCTCGGGACTTCACCCCTCCACTTT
TRBD1,TRBV5-5,TRBJ2-1,.,CASSLGGTGVGEQFF,TGTGCCAGCAGCTTGGGAGGGACAGGGGTGGGTGAGCAGTTCTTC
TRBD1,TRBV20-1,TRBJ2-5,.,CSARAGQGAGTQYF,TGCAGTGCTAGAGCAGGACAGGGGGCCGGGACCCAGTACTTC
TRBD2,TRBV24-1,TRBJ2-1,many,CATSETGTSGSIQFF,TGTGCCACCAGTGAAACCGGGACTAGCGGGAGTATTCAGTTCTTC
.,TRBV5-1,TRBJ2-1,many,CASSLPRAAAYNEQFF,TGCGCCAGCAGCTTGCCCCGGGCCGCAGCCTACAATGAGCAGTTCTTC
.,TRBV10-3,TRBJ2-5,.,CAISDTGRETQYF,TGTGCCATCAGTGACACAGGGCGAGAGACCCAGTACTTC
.,TRBV3-1,TRBJ2-5,.,CASNRGEYQETQYF,TGTGCCAGCAACCGAGGGGAGTACCAAGAGACCCAGTACTTC
TRBD1,TRBV6-1,TRBJ2-3,few,CASSEAGTAADTQYF,TGTGCCAGCAGTGAAGCCGGGACAGCAGCAGATACGCAGTATTTT
TRBD2,TRBV20-1,TRBJ2-1,few,CSARGAGGIWTF,TGCAGTGCTAGGGGGGCGGGAGGGATCTGGACCTTC
.,TRBV7-9,TRBJ1-1,many,CASSLAHWNTEAFF,TGTGCCAGCAGCTTGGCTCATTGGAACACTGAAGCTTTCTTT
.,TRBV10-3,TRBJ2-1,many,CAISESYRDEQFF,TGTGCCATCAGTGAGTCGTACAGGGATGAGCAGTTCTTC
.,TRBV7-8,TRBJ2-3,few,CASSLDFGGDSTDTQYF,TGTGCCAGCAGCTTAGACTTCGGCGGGGACAGCACAGATACGCAGTATTTT
TRBD2,TRBV5-1,TRBJ2-7,.,CASKTSGSYEQYF,TGCGCCAGCAAGACTAGCGGCTCCTACGAGCAGTACTTC
.,TRBV5-6,TRBJ2-7,.,CASSGRDGAYEQYF,TGTGCCAGCAGCGGCCGGGACGGAGCCTACGAGCAGTACTTC
TRBD2,TRBV7-2,TRBJ2-6,.,CASRTSGTGANVLTF,TGTGCCAGCAGGACTAGCGGGACTGGGGCCAACGTCCTGACTTTC
.,TRBV7-2,TRBJ2-3,few,CASSSRWGTDTQYF,TGTGCCAGCAGCTCAAGGTGGGGCACAGATACGCAGTATTTT
.,TRBV9,TRBJ2-7,many,CASSVGEGGIYEQYF,TGTGCCAGCAGCGTAGGTGAGGGGGGGATCTACGAGCAGTACTTC
.,TRBV27,TRBJ1-4,few,CASGRDRGPFNEKLFF,TGTGCCAGCGGTCGAGACCGGGGGCCTTTTAATGAAAAACTGTTTTTT
.,TRBV29-1,TRBJ1-3,.,CSVAFSGNTIYF,TGCAGCGTTGCCTTCTCTGGAAACACCATATATTTT
TRBD2,TRBV4-1,TRBJ2-1,.,CASSQALAGVYNEQFF,TGCGCCAGCAGCCAAGCTCTAGCGGGGGTTTACAATGAGCAGTTCTTC
.,TRBV27,TRBJ2-3,few,CASSSSGDTQYF,TGTGCCAGCAGTTCGTCTGGGGATACGCAGTATTTT
.,TRBV29-1,TRBJ2-6,many,CSVSQGSGANVLTF,TGCAGCGTTTCACAGGGTTCCGGGGCCAACGTCCTGACTTTC
TRBD1,TRBV29-1,TRBJ1-2,.,CSARTGGANGYTF,TGCAGCGCTCGGACAGGGGGCGCGAATGGCTACACCTTC
.,TRBV28,TRBJ1-4,.,CASSFLGRNEKLFF,TGTGCCAGCAGTTTCTTGGGGAGGAATGAAAAACTGTTTTTT
.,TRBV5-1,TRBJ2-5,.,CASSLVIVSDPKETQYF,TGCGCCAGCAGCTTGGTAATCGTCTCGGACCCTAAGGAGACCCAGTACTTC
TRBD1,TRBV4-1,TRBJ2-7,.,CASSLGQGLGEQYF,TGCGCCAGCAGCCTGGGACAGGGGTTGGGCGAGCAGTACTTC
.,TRBV4-1,TRBJ2-1,few,CASSQVLVLAYNEQFF,TGCGCCAGCAGCCAGGTTTTAGTTCTGGCCTACAATGAGCAGTTCTTC
TRBD2,TRBV12-3/TRBV12-4,TRBJ2-5,many,CASRRGLAQQETQYF,TGTGCCAGCAGGAGGGGACTAGCGCAACAAGAGACCCAGTACTTC
TRBD1,TRBV5-1,TRBJ1-4,few,CASSSGTGLEKLFF,TGCGCCAGCAGCTCCGGGACAGGGTTGGAAAAACTGTTTTTT
TRBD2,TRBV2,TRBJ2-1,few,CASSLSGSWYEQFF,TGTGCCAGCAGTCTGAGCGGGAGCTGGTATGAGCAGTTCTTC
TRBD2,TRBV28,TRBJ2-5,.,CASGEAGGETQYF,TGTGCCAGCGGAGAAGCGGGAGGGGAGACCCAGTACTTC
.,TRBV9,TRBJ2-3,many,CASSASSRDTQYF,TGTGCCAGCAGCGCCTCCTCTCGGGATACGCAGTATTTT
TRBD1,TRBV12-3/TRBV12-4,TRBJ2-3,.,CASSLGDRGREEYF,TGTGCCAGCAGTTTAGGAGACAGGGGGCGCGAGGAGTATTTT
.,TRBV5-5,TRBJ2-4,few,CASSPWPKENIQYF,TGTGCCAGCAGCCCGTGGCCTAAGGAAAACATTCAGTACTTC
.,TRBV5-1,TRBJ2-1,.,CASSLAWAGDSYNEQFF,TGCGCCAGCAGCTTGGCTTGGGCAGGGGACTCCTACAATGAGCAGTTCTTC
.,TRBV6-6,TRBJ1-1,few,CASTVAEGTEAFF,TGTGCCAGCACGGTTGCGGAGGGAACTGAAGCTTTCTTT
TRBD1,TRBV2,TRBJ2-5,few,CASNEDRALGQTQYF,TGTGCCAGCAATGAAGACAGGGCCCTAGGGCAGACCCAGTACTTC
TRBD1,TRBV5-5,TRBJ2-7,few,CASRETGGAQYF,TGTGCCAGCAGGGAGACAGGGGGCGCGCAGTACTTC
.,TRBV12-5,TRBJ2-1,.,CASGPGTPKTYNEQFF,TGTGCTAGTGGCCCCGGGACACCAAAAACCTACAATGAGCAGTTCTTC
.,TRBV7-3,TRBJ2-7,.,CASSLTGAGEQYF,TGTGCCAGCAGCTTAACGGGGGCTGGGGAGCAGTACTTC
.,TRBV3-1,TRBJ2-1,.,CASSQPPFYNEQFF,TGTGCCAGCAGCCAACCCCCCTTTTACAATGAGCAGTTCTTC
TRBD1,TRBV20-1,TRBJ1-5,few,CSANPGQGWGPQHF,TGCAGTGCTAACCCGGGACAGGGCTGGGGGCCCCAGCATTTT
TRBD1,TRBV15,TRBJ2-1,few,CATSSRINRGLSYNEQFF,TGTGCCACCAGCAGTAGAATAAACAGGGGGCTGTCCTACAATGAGCAGTTCTTC
TRBD2,TRBV24-1,TRBJ2-3,few,CATSDSPLAGGGDTQYF,TGTGCCACCAGTGACTCCCCTTTAGCGGGAGGAGGAGATACGCAGTATTTT
.,TRBV20-1,TRBJ2-6,.,CSASSGANVLTF,TGCAGTGCTAGTTCTGGGGCCAACGTCCTGACTTTC
.,TRBV28,TRBJ2-1,few,CASSFSAGSAHEQFF,TGTGCCAGCAGTTTTTCTGCGGGGTCAGCCCATGAGCAGTTCTTC
TRBD2,TRBV14,TRBJ2-5,.,CASSPIAGGRETQYF,TGTGCCAGCAGCCCTATAGCGGGAGGGCGGGAGACCCAGTACTTC
TRBD1,TRBV7-2,TRBJ1-1,.,CASSARGRRAEAFF,TGTGCCAGCAGCGCGAGGGGGCGCAGAGCTGAAGCTTTCTTT
.,TRBV20-1,TRBJ1-5,.,CSARVQRNQPQHF,TGCAGTGCTAGAGTGCAGAGGAATCAGCCCCAGCATTTT
TRBD1,TRBV29-1,TRBJ1-4,few,CSVTLQGARYEKLFF,TGCAGCGTTACCCTTCAGGGGGCGAGATATGAAAAACTGTTTTTT
.,TRBV11-2,TRBJ2-1,few,CASSLGPRPNEQFF,TGTGCCAGCAGCTTGGGGCCTCGCCCTAATGAGCAGTTCTTC
.,TRBV7-2,TRBJ2-1,.,CASSLWPTEQFF,TGTGCCAGCAGCTTATGGCCTACAGAGCAGTTCTTC
TRBD2,TRBV18,TRBJ2-3,few,CASSPPGTSGRAGTQYF,TGTGCCAGCTCACCACCCGGGACTAGCGGGAGGGCCGGTACGCAGTATTTT
.,TRBV29-1,TRBJ2-7,many,CSVVASYEQYF,TGCAGCGTTGTGGCCTCCTACGAGCAGTACTTC